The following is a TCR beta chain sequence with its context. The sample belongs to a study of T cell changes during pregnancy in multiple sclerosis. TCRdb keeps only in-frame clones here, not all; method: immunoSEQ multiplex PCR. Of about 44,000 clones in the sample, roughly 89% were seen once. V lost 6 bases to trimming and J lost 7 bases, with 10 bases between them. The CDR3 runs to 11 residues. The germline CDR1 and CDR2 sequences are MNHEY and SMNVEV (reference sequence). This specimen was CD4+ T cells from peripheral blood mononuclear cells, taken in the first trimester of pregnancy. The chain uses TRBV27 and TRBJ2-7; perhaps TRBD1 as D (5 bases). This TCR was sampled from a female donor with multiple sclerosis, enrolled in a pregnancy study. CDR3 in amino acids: CASSADREQYF. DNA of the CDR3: TGTGCCAGCAGCGCAGACAGAGAGCAGTACTTC.